These 26 T cell receptor beta chains were sequenced from one sample in a study of yellow fever vaccine responses in identical twins. Each CDR3 protein is one row after TCRdb ran MiXCR on the RT-PCR reads. There are 15,000 to 20,000 distinct CDR3 sequences in the sample; roughly four fifths occur only once, and about 1.7% lies in the top ten. The sequencing used T cells from blood (PBMCs), unsorted or a sorted subset (not recorded which), collected before or after yellow fever vaccination (not recorded which). Every receptor here comes from a woman aged 18-29 years who received the yellow fever vaccine.

This sequence joins TRBV5-1 and TRBJ2-4; weak D call: TRBD1 (5 bases). Germline loops: CDR1 SGHRS, CDR2 YFSETQ. The CDR3 length is 15 residues. V was trimmed by 4 bases and J by 6 bases, leaving 17 bases between them. In nucleotides, the CDR3 is TGCGCCAGCAGCACAACGACAGAGTATACAAACATTCAGTACTTC. Translation: CASSTTTEYTNIQYF. The full variable domain, its missing parts supplied by reference TRBV5-1 and TRBJ2-4, is KAGVTQTPRYLIKTRGQQVTLSCSPISGHRSVSWYQQTPGQGLQFLFEYFSETQRNKGNFPGRFSGRQFSNSRSEMNVSTLELGDSALYLCASSTTTEYTNIQYFGAGTRLSVL.

The V and J genes are TRBV12-3 or TRBV12-4 and TRBJ2-1; TRBD1 is a possible D gene (5 bases). V shed 3 bases and J shed 0 bases, with 9 bases lying between them. This CDR3 is 15 amino acids long. The CDR3 nucleotides are TGTGCCAGCAGTTTCGTGACAGCCTCCTACAATGAGCAGTTCTTC. Its protein product is CASSFVTASYNEQFF.

This chain uses TRBV9 with TRBJ1-6; TRBD1 agrees at 8 bases. This CDR3 comprises 16 residues. The V gene's germline CDR1 is SGDLS and CDR2 YYNGEE. The V gene end was trimmed by 0 bases and the J gene end by 7 bases; junction bases not matched to a gene: 6. The CDR3 nucleotides read TGTGCCAGCAGCGTAGAATTGAACAGGGGGAATTCACCCCTCCACTTT. It codes for CASSVELNRGNSPLHF.

The chain combines TRBV7-3 with TRBJ2-3; D unclear. The V and J ends lost 1 base and 2 bases respectively, with 7 bases between them. The CDR3 is made up of 14 amino acids. Germline assignment: CDR1 SGHTA and CDR2 FQGTGA. CDR3 amino acids: CASSLMVDTDTQYF. For the CDR3, the DNA is TGTGCCAGCAGCTTAATGGTGGACACAGATACGCAGTATTTT.

The J gene is TRBJ2-5, the V gene TRBV5-1; perhaps D is TRBD1 or TRBD2 (6 bases each). The V end lost 0 bases, the J end lost 5 bases, and 14 bases lay between the germline ends. Germline-derived CDR1 and CDR2 are SGHRS and YFSETQ. This CDR3 region has 15 residues. This CDR3 is CASSLGKGGVETQYF. The DNA of the CDR3 is TGCGCCAGCAGCTTGGGCAAGGGGGGCGTGGAGACCCAGTACTTC.

This clonotype appeared a few times. The V and J genes are TRBV20-1 and TRBJ2-7; a possible D gene is TRBD1 (5 bases). CDR1 is DFQATT and CDR2 is SNEGSKA in the germline V gene (reference sequence). Trimming cost V 1 base and J 4 bases, with 8 bases left between them. There are 12 residues in the CDR3. CDR3 coding DNA: TGCAGTGCTAGAGGGACATCATACGAGCAGTACTTC. Translating it yields CSARGTSYEQYF.

The CDR3 region is CATSRGRGTQYEQYF. DNA for the CDR3: TGTGCCACCAGCAGAGGACGAGGAACACAATACGAGCAGTACTTC. V is TRBV15 and J is TRBJ2-7, with D uncertain. CDR1 is LNHNV, CDR2 YYDKDF, per germline (reference sequence). This CDR3 contains 15 residues. With 1 base removed from V and 4 bases from J, the gap between germline ends came to 14 bases.

CDR3 amino acids: CASSAGQGVNQPQHF. CDR3 DNA: TGTGCCAGCTCGGCGGGACAGGGGGTGAATCAGCCCCAGCATTTT. This chain links TRBV18 with TRBJ1-5; TRBD1 matches 11 bases. After removal of 6 bases from V and 4 bases from J, the junction contained 5 bases not matched to a gene. The CDR3 length is 15 residues. Looked up from germline, CDR1 is KGHSH and CDR2 is LQKENI.

The rearrangement uses TRBV2 and TRBJ1-2; no definite D call. V was shortened by 4 bases and J by 8 bases, with 17 bases between the two germline ends. Per the germline V gene, CDR1 is SNHLY and CDR2 is FYNNEI. The CDR3 is 14 residues long. The CDR3 bases are TGTGCCAGCAGTGTAACAATCCAGACGGACGGCTACACCTTC. Translating it yields CASSVTIQTDGYTF.

This sequence joins TRBV10-1 and TRBJ2-7; the D gene is possibly TRBD2 (6 bases). From germline, CDR1 is WNHNN and CDR2 SYGVQD (reference sequence). This CDR3 contains 14 residues. Trimming cost V 4 bases and J 3 bases, with 13 bases left between them. The DNA for the CDR3 is TGCGCCAGCAGTGTTGCGGGACTCCTCTACGAGCAGTACTTC. This sequence encodes CASSVAGLLYEQYF.

The gene calls are TRBV20-1 and TRBJ2-3, with 10 bases that match TRBD2. Trimming at V came to 3 bases and at J to 4 bases, leaving 4 bases not matched to a gene. CDR1 and CDR2 from the germline V gene are DFQATT and SNEGSKA (reference sequence). This CDR3 comprises 14 residues. The CDR3 DNA reads TGCAGTGCTAGCCCTAGCGGGAGCGCAGATACGCAGTATTTT. Amino acid sequence: CSASPSGSADTQYF.

The chain combines TRBV10-3 with TRBJ2-7; D is tentatively TRBD1 or TRBD2 (5 bases each). V dropped 10 bases and J dropped 3 bases, with 13 bases sitting between them. Germline V gene lookup returns CDR1 ENHRY and CDR2 SYGVKD. The CDR3 length is 12 residues. CDR3 sequence reads: CANGTLIYEQYF. The DNA of the CDR3 is TGTGCCAACGGGACCCTGATCTACGAGCAGTACTTC.

This chain connects TRBV6-5 to TRBJ2-3, with TRBD2 matching over 8 bases. The V gene end was trimmed by 2 bases and the J gene end by 0 bases; junction bases not matched to a gene: 4. The CDR3 consists of 16 residues. Germline-derived CDR1 and CDR2 are MNHEY and SVGAGI. In DNA form, the CDR3 reads TGTGCCAGCAGTTACGGGGCGGGAGGAAGCACAGATACGCAGTATTTT. Protein sequence: CASSYGAGGSTDTQYF.

Only a few counts were recorded for this clonotype. This sequence joins TRBV7-3 and TRBJ2-1; perhaps TRBD2 as D (6 bases). Trimming cost V 6 bases and J 5 bases, with 11 bases left between them. The CDR3 is made up of 13 amino acids. Germline-derived CDR1 and CDR2 are SGHTA and FQGTGA. The chain's CDR3 is CASSLGLNNEQFF. CDR3 DNA sequence: TGTGCCAGCAGTTTAGGACTAAACAATGAGCAGTTCTTC.

The rearrangement uses TRBV14 and TRBJ2-1; TRBD2 is a possible D gene (6 bases). The CDR3 is 13 residues long. V was trimmed by 4 bases and J by 5 bases, leaving 9 bases between them. Per germline, CDR1 SGHDN and CDR2 FVKESK. The CDR3 reads CASSPGTHNEQFF. DNA for the CDR3: TGTGCCAGCAGCCCCGGGACTCACAATGAGCAGTTCTTC.

In its sample, this clonotype was seen once. The chain couples TRBV6-5 to TRBJ2-7; a weak D match, TRBD2 (6 bases). V was clipped by 2 bases and J by 4 bases, with 15 bases between them. Germline CDR1 reads MNHEY; CDR2 reads SVGAGI. The length of the CDR3 is 15 residues. The CDR3 loop is CASSYGGMGHYEQYF. In nucleotides, the CDR3 is TGTGCCAGCAGTTACGGGGGGATGGGCCATTACGAGCAGTACTTC.

J is TRBJ2-3 and V is TRBV13; 11 positions match TRBD1. From germline, CDR1 is PRHDT and CDR2 FYEKMQ (reference sequence). This CDR3 region has 15 residues. Trimming removed 3 bases from V and 6 bases from J; junction bases left unmatched: 5. The CDR3 DNA reads TGTGCCAGCAGCTTCAGGACAGGGGGCGCGGATACGCAGTATTTT. It is translated as CASSFRTGGADTQYF.

The chain joins TRBV29-1 to TRBJ2-3; D is perhaps TRBD2 (6 bases). This CDR3 contains 14 residues. Germline lookup yields CDR1 SQVTM and CDR2 ANQGSEA. V lost 5 bases and J 5 bases, leaving 17 bases between the germline ends. CDR3 protein: CSVPCGVRIDTQYF. CDR3 nucleotide sequence: TGCAGCGTTCCTTGCGGGGTTAGAATAGATACGCAGTATTTT.

The CDR3 region has the DNA TGTGCCAGCAGGAAAACAGGGGAGCCCGCCGGGGAGCTGTTTTTT. Translation: CASRKTGEPAGELFF. This chain links TRBV28 with TRBJ2-2, with 7 bases matching TRBD1. The length of the CDR3 is 15 residues. Germline CDR1 and CDR2: MDHEN and SYDVKM. Trimming at V came to 6 bases and at J to 6 bases, leaving 10 bases not matched to a gene.

The chain uses TRBV11-3 and TRBJ1-4; D gene unclear. The CDR3 runs 15 residues. The V and J ends lost 0 bases and 8 bases respectively, with 13 bases between them. Germline loops: CDR1 SGHNT, CDR2 YENEEA. The DNA of the CDR3 is TGTGCCAGCAGCTTAGATTCACATGGAGGAGAAAAACTGTTTTTT. Its translation is CASSLDSHGGEKLFF.

CDR3 coding DNA: TGTGCCAGCAGCTTAGCGGATGGATCTAGCGGGATTTACAATGAGCAGTTCTTC. This gives the protein CASSLADGSSGIYNEQFF. This chain uses TRBV7-9 with TRBJ2-1; 9 nucleotides line up with TRBD2. Germline CDR1 is SEHNR and CDR2 is FQNEAQ (reference sequence). The CDR3 has 18 amino acids. V dropped 0 bases and J dropped 4; count of bases not matched to a gene: 10. Based on the CDR3 plus reference TRBV7-9 and TRBJ2-1, the full variable domain is DTGVSQNPRHKITKRGQNVTFRCDPISEHNRLYWYRQTLGQGPEFLTYFQNEAQLEKSRLLSDRFSAERPKGSFSTLEIQRTEQGDSAMYLCASSLADGSSGIYNEQFFGPGTRLTVL.

The table lists this clonotype with a few counts. The V call is TRBV10-3, the J call TRBJ1-5; D possibly corresponds to TRBD1 (5 bases). The CDR3 length is 16 residues. Trimming took off 0 bases at V and 7 bases at J, with 16 bases between the two ends. Germline V gene data show CDR1 as ENHRY and CDR2 as SYGVKD. The CDR3 region is CAISESKVGATQPQHF. The CDR3 bases are TGTGCCATCAGTGAGTCGAAAGTTGGGGCTACACAGCCCCAGCATTTT.

This clonotype was seen a single time. The V call is TRBV29-1, the J call TRBJ2-5, with 7 bases fitting TRBD1. Looked up from germline, CDR1 is SQVTM and CDR2 is ANQGSEA. The length of the CDR3 is 11 residues. J was trimmed by 7 bases and V by 5 bases; bases with no gene match: 4. CDR3 DNA: TGCAGCGTTCCTGCAGGGGGGACCCAGTACTTC. Translating gives CSVPAGGTQYF.

This chain joins TRBV24-1 and TRBJ2-1; D unresolved. Germline CDR1 KGHDR, CDR2 SFDVKD. Trimming took 5 bases from V and 7 from J, leaving 8 bases between them. CDR3 length: 12 amino acids. The CDR3 DNA is TGTGCCACCAGTGTCGCTACTAATGAGCAGTTCTTC. Its protein is CATSVATNEQFF.

V gene TRBV4-1 combines with J gene TRBJ2-7; D is unresolved. Germline-derived CDR1 and CDR2 are MGHRA and YSYEKL. Trimming took 1 base from V and 1 from J, leaving 5 bases between them. The CDR3 has 13 amino acids. The CDR3 loop is CASSQVGSYEQYF. CDR3 nucleotide sequence: TGCGCCAGCAGCCAAGTGGGGTCCTACGAGCAGTACTTC.

V is TRBV20-1 and J is TRBJ2-3; D remains unclear. The V end was cut by 1 base, the J end by 5 bases, with 10 bases between. CDR3 size: 13 residues. From germline, CDR1 is DFQATT and CDR2 SNEGSKA (reference sequence). The chain's CDR3 is CSARVGRLDTQYF. CDR3 sequence (DNA): TGCAGTGCTAGAGTTGGCCGACTAGATACGCAGTATTTT.